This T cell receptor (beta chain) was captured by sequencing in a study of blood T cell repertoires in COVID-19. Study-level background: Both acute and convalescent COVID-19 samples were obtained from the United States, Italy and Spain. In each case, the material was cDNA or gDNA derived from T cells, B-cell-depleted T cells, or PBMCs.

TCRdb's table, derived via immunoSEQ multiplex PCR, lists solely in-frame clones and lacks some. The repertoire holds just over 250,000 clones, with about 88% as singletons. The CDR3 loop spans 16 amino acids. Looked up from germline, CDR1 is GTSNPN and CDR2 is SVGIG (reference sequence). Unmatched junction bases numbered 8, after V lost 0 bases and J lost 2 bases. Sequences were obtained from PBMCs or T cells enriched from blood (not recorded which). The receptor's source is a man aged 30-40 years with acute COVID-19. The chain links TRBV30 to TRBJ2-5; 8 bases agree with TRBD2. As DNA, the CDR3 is TGTGCCTGGAGTGTGGGTTCGGGAGGGAAACAAGAGACCCAGTACTTC. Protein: CAWSVGSGGKQETQYF.